These T cell receptor beta chains were read from a single sample in a study of OX40 agonist ivuxolimab in advanced cancers. The repertoire was sequenced with immunoSEQ multiplex PCR; TCRdb's copy has only in-frame clones and lacks some. The top ten hold 0.68% of the sample, which has about 68,000 clones, approximately 81% seen once. The starting material was CD4+ or CD8+ T cells sorted from blood, obtained in a trial of the OX40 agonist ivuxolimab. These receptors were obtained from an adult with an advanced solid tumor such as melanoma, head and neck, liver or kidney cancer. The CDR3 runs from the conserved cysteine through the conserved F or W. The order of the fields is D gene, CDR3 length, J gene, V gene, clone size, CDR3 DNA, CDR3 protein. A D gene is named only where the DNA matches it firmly. Size tells how often a clone was seen (once, few, many) or the class of an expanded clone, and some rows leave it out.

D: TRBD1
length: 15
J: TRBJ2-7
V: TRBV19
size: .
DNA: TGTGCCAGTAGTATTGCTGGGGACAGCTCCTACGAGCAGTACTTC
CDR3: CASSIAGDSSYEQYF

D: .
length: 13
J: TRBJ2-7
V: TRBV6-5
size: .
DNA: TGTGCCAGCAGACCACAGGAGTACTACGAGCAGTACTTC
CDR3: CASRPQEYYEQYF

D: .
length: 15
J: TRBJ1-1
V: TRBV5-1
size: .
DNA: TGCGCCAGCAGCTTGGATACCGGGGGTTACACTGAAGCTTTCTTT
CDR3: CASSLDTGGYTEAFF

D: .
length: 13
J: TRBJ2-2
V: TRBV19
size: .
DNA: TGTGCCAGTAGTATATCTACTACCGGGGAGCTGTTTTTT
CDR3: CASSISTTGELFF

D: .
length: 14
J: TRBJ2-5
V: TRBV5-4
size: .
DNA: TGTGCCAGCAGCTTGTACACTAGCCAAGAGACCCAGTACTTC
CDR3: CASSLYTSQETQYF

D: .
length: 14
J: TRBJ2-1
V: TRBV19
size: .
DNA: TGTGCCAGTAGTATAGAACGGACCTACAATGAGCAGTTCTTC
CDR3: CASSIERTYNEQFF

D: TRBD1
length: 15
J: TRBJ2-7
V: TRBV6-5
size: .
DNA: TGTGCCAGCAGTTACTCGGGACAGGGCGGGTACGAGCAGTACTTC
CDR3: CASSYSGQGGYEQYF

D: TRBD1
length: 15
J: TRBJ2-2
V: TRBV18
size: once
DNA: TGTGCCAGCTCGGCCGGGACAGGGAACACCGGGGAGCTGTTTTTT
CDR3: CASSAGTGNTGELFF

D: TRBD1
length: 18
J: TRBJ1-6
V: TRBV27
size: .
DNA: TGCGCCAGCACTATCGGACAGGTCGGGGGCTCCTATAATTCACCCCTCCACTTT
CDR3: CASTIGQVGGSYNSPLHF

D: .
length: 13
J: TRBJ1-2
V: TRBV28
size: .
DNA: TGTGCCAGCAGTGGGACCACTAGCTATGGCTACACCTTC
CDR3: CASSGTTSYGYTF

D: .
length: 14
J: TRBJ1-6
V: TRBV6-5
size: .
DNA: TGTGCCAGCAGCCGAAACAAGGGGTCTTCACCCCTCCACTTT
CDR3: CASSRNKGSSPLHF

D: .
length: 15
J: TRBJ1-6
V: TRBV10-2
size: .
DNA: TGCGCCAGCAGGAATCGGAGCAATTACGGTTCACCCCTCCACTTT
CDR3: CASRNRSNYGSPLHF

D: TRBD2
length: 15
J: TRBJ2-1
V: TRBV6-1
size: few
DNA: TGTGCCAGCAACCCGGGACTAGCGGGGGCCAGCGTGCAGTTCTTC
CDR3: CASNPGLAGASVQFF

D: .
length: 15
J: TRBJ1-1
V: TRBV19
size: .
DNA: TGTGCCAGTAGCCGTACCGGGACCTTGAACACTGAAGCTTTCTTT
CDR3: CASSRTGTLNTEAFF

D: TRBD1
length: 14
J: TRBJ1-4
V: TRBV5-1
size: .
DNA: TGCGCCAGCCAAAAGGACAGGGGGCTTGAAAAACTGTTTTTT
CDR3: CASQKDRGLEKLFF

D: .
length: 14
J: TRBJ2-7
V: TRBV11-3
size: .
DNA: TGTGCCAGCAGCCGTCAGGACGGCAACTACGAGCAGTACTTC
CDR3: CASSRQDGNYEQYF

D: .
length: 12
J: TRBJ1-2
V: TRBV2
size: .
DNA: TGTGCCAGCACCAGGGCTGCCTATGGCTACACCTTC
CDR3: CASTRAAYGYTF

D: .
length: 15
J: TRBJ1-1
V: TRBV19
size: .
DNA: TGTGCCAGTAGTATGGTTGGGGGGAGGAGCACTGAAGCTTTCTTT
CDR3: CASSMVGGRSTEAFF

D: TRBD1
length: 14
J: TRBJ1-2
V: TRBV28
size: .
DNA: TGTGCCAGCAGTCCTCGGGACAGCCTTTATGGCTACACCTTC
CDR3: CASSPRDSLYGYTF

D: TRBD1
length: 17
J: TRBJ2-5
V: TRBV28
size: .
DNA: TGTGCCAGCAGACCCCCCGGGACAGGGGGCGGGTTGGAGACCCAGTACTTC
CDR3: CASRPPGTGGGLETQYF

D: .
length: 15
J: TRBJ1-5
V: TRBV10-3
size: .
DNA: TGTGCCATCAGTAAAGAAAACAGAGATGGTGAGCCCCAGCATTTT
CDR3: CAISKENRDGEPQHF

D: .
length: 15
J: TRBJ1-1
V: TRBV2
size: few
DNA: TGTGCCAGCAGTCCCCTTTTTTCTGGTATGTCTGAAGCTTTCTTT
CDR3: CASSPLFSGMSEAFF

D: .
length: 13
J: TRBJ2-1
V: TRBV29-1
size: .
DNA: TGCAGCGTTGAAGGGATAGCCCTCAATGAGCAGTTCTTC
CDR3: CSVEGIALNEQFF

D: .
length: 12
J: TRBJ1-1
V: TRBV2
size: .
DNA: TGTGCCAGCAGGACACTGACAGTTGAAGCTTTCTTT
CDR3: CASRTLTVEAFF

D: .
length: 13
J: TRBJ2-3
V: TRBV6-6
size: .
DNA: TGTGCCAGCAGTTACTCAATGAGGGATACGCAGTATTTT
CDR3: CASSYSMRDTQYF

D: .
length: 16
J: TRBJ2-2
V: TRBV5-4
size: .
DNA: TGTGCCAGCAGCCTCCGGACGGCCGCGAACACCGGGGAGCTGTTTTTT
CDR3: CASSLRTAANTGELFF

D: .
length: 15
J: TRBJ1-4
V: TRBV10-3
size: .
DNA: TGTGCCATCAGTGAGCGGGGAGGGCAAGATGAAAAACTGTTTTTT
CDR3: CAISERGGQDEKLFF

D: .
length: 13
J: TRBJ1-2
V: TRBV19
size: .
DNA: TGTGCCAGTACCATAGGGGCTAACTATGGCTACACCTTC
CDR3: CASTIGANYGYTF

D: TRBD2
length: 17
J: TRBJ2-5
V: TRBV9
size: .
DNA: TGTGCCAGCAGCTCAGGACTAGCGGGGGGGGCCGGGGAGACCCAGTACTTC
CDR3: CASSSGLAGGAGETQYF

D: TRBD1
length: 17
J: TRBJ1-5
V: TRBV18
size: once
DNA: TGTGCCAGCTCACGAAATCCGCCGGGGGACAGGAATCAGCCCCAGCATTTT
CDR3: CASSRNPPGDRNQPQHF

D: TRBD1
length: 17
J: TRBJ2-5
V: TRBV19
size: once
DNA: TGTGCCAGTAGTATCCGGAGGACCGGGACAGGGGGCGAGACCCAGTACTTC
CDR3: CASSIRRTGTGGETQYF